The 16 T cell receptor beta chains below were found in one sample sequenced in a study of OX40 agonist ivuxolimab in advanced cancers. Receptor libraries were prepared by the immunoSEQ multiplex PCR assay. TCRdb limited this immuneACCESS table to in-frame rearrangements with V and J called. A share of clones is missing; checked studies link under half to unresolved V genes, and the rest is unexplained. The sample records under 85,000 clones, roughly 84% of which are singletons. Of the sample, roughly 0.69% falls within the top ten clones. Specimen: CD4+ or CD8+ T cells sorted from blood, collected in a trial of the OX40 agonist ivuxolimab. The receptors here all came from an adult with an advanced solid tumor such as melanoma, head and neck, liver or kidney cancer.

This chain links TRBV7-6 with TRBJ1-1; possibly TRBD1 for D (5 bases). This CDR3 contains 13 residues. V gave up 4 bases and J gave up 10 bases, with 16 bases separating them. Per the germline V gene, CDR1 is SGHVS and CDR2 is FNYEAQ. CDR3 amino acids: CASSSDSSRVAFF. Here the CDR3 DNA reads TGTGCCAGCAGCTCAGACAGCTCCAGGGTAGCTTTCTTT. Full variable domain (rest looked up from reference TRBV7-6 and TRBJ1-1): GAGVSQSPRYKVTKRGQDVALRCDPISGHVSLYWYRQALGQGPEFLTYFNYEAQQDKSGLPNDRFSAERPEGSISTLTIQRTEQRDSAMYRCASSSDSSRVAFFGQGTRLTVV.

The chain links TRBV18 to TRBJ2-5; tentative D call: TRBD2 (6 bases). The germline V gene has CDR1 KGHSH and CDR2 LQKENI. CDR3 length: 15 residues. Trimming cost V 2 bases and J 4 bases, with 14 bases left between them. The CDR3 sequence is CASSPTGSLRETQYF. CDR3 nucleotide sequence: TGTGCCAGCTCACCAACCGGGAGCCTGCGAGAGACCCAGTACTTC.

V and J are TRBV7-3 and TRBJ1-1, with D maybe TRBD1 (6 bases). Deletions cut 1 base from V and 4 bases from J, with 13 bases between. Germline CDR1 SGHTA, CDR2 FQGTGA. CDR3 size: 15 residues. This CDR3 reads CASSLRAGAVTEAFF. CDR3 sequence (DNA): TGTGCCAGCAGCTTAAGAGCAGGGGCGGTCACTGAAGCTTTCTTT.

CDR3 DNA: TGCGCCAGCAGCCCATTGACGGGAGAGCTCTACGAGCAGTACTTC. Translating it yields CASSPLTGELYEQYF. The chain has TRBV5-1 and TRBJ2-7, with D perhaps matching TRBD2 (6 bases). This CDR3 is 15 amino acids long. With 4 bases removed from V and 3 bases from J, the gap between germline ends came to 17 bases. CDR1 and CDR2 from the germline V gene are SGHRS and YFSETQ.

The chain links TRBV5-1 to TRBJ1-1; possible D gene TRBD1, 6 bases. CDR3 length: 16 amino acids. CDR1 SGHRS and CDR2 YFSETQ come from the germline V gene. The ends were cut back, 1 base at V and 2 bases at J, with 15 bases in the middle. This CDR3 is CASSLYGGSINTEAFF. CDR3 DNA sequence: TGCGCCAGCAGCTTGTACGGGGGCAGCATCAACACTGAAGCTTTCTTT.

The chain has TRBV5-4 and TRBJ1-4; D perhaps matches TRBD1 (5 bases). Germline V lookup: CDR1 SGHNT, CDR2 YYREEE (reference sequence). The ends were cut back, 3 bases at V and 4 bases at J, with 13 bases in the middle. CDR3 size: 15 residues. This CDR3 is CASSSGGLLNEKLFF. In DNA, the CDR3 is TGTGCCAGCAGCTCTGGGGGACTCCTTAATGAAAAACTGTTTTTT.

The chain joins TRBV19 to TRBJ2-7; D ambiguous. Germline-derived CDR1 and CDR2 are LNHDA and SQIVND (reference sequence). Trimming removed 2 bases at V and 0 bases at J, with 5 bases between. The CDR3 sequence is 13 residues long. The CDR3 bases are TGTGCCAGTAGTATAAAGGGCTCCTACGAGCAGTACTTC. This encodes CASSIKGSYEQYF.

The V gene is TRBV7-2, the J gene TRBJ1-6; D remains unclear. Germline V lookup: CDR1 SGHTA, CDR2 FQGNSA. The germline V and J ends were trimmed by 7 bases and 14 bases, with 24 bases remaining between them. This CDR3 is 15 amino acids long. The CDR3, as DNA: TGTGCCAGCACCCTATCGGGCCTCAGCCTTGGAACCCTCCACTTT. Amino acid sequence: CASTLSGLSLGTLHF. Supplemented by reference TRBV7-2 and TRBJ1-6, the full variable domain reads GAGVSQSPSNKVTEKGKDVELRCDPISGHTALYWYRQSLGQGLEFLIYFQGNSAPDKSGLPSDRFSAERTGGSVSTLTIQRTQQEDSAVYLCASTLSGLSLGTLHFGNGTRLTVT.

This rearrangement joins TRBV25-1 to TRBJ1-6; the D is unclear. V lost 5 bases, J lost 9 bases, and 14 bases lay in between. CDR1 and CDR2 (germline): MGHDK, SYGVNS. The CDR3 has 14 residues. CDR3 DNA sequence: TGTGCCAGCAGTTACTGGAACTCGGGTTCACCCCTCCACTTT. Its translation: CASSYWNSGSPLHF. Based on the CDR3 plus reference TRBV25-1 and TRBJ1-6, the full variable domain is EADIYQTPRYLVIGTGKKITLECSQTMGHDKMYWYQQDPGMELHLIHYSYGVNSTEKGDLSSESTVSRIRTEHFPLTLESARPSHTSQYLCASSYWNSGSPLHFGNGTRLTVT.

The V call is TRBV19, the J call TRBJ1-4; D possibly corresponds to TRBD1 (5 bases). This CDR3 has 15 residues. CDR1 LNHDA and CDR2 SQIVND come from the germline V gene (reference sequence). V shed 7 bases and J shed 3 bases, with 15 bases lying between them. In DNA, the CDR3 is TGTGCCAGTAATAGATTTCGGGGGGCTAATGAAAAACTGTTTTTT. This gives the protein CASNRFRGANEKLFF.

The V call is TRBV19, the J call TRBJ2-3; D ambiguous. The CDR3 totals 13 residues. The germline gives CDR1 LNHDA, CDR2 SQIVND (reference sequence). Trimming removed 5 bases from V and 6 bases from J, with 12 bases in between. The DNA for the CDR3 is TGTGCCAGTAGTGTCGACCCACAGGATACGCAGTATTTT. Amino acid sequence: CASSVDPQDTQYF. Combining the CDR3 with reference TRBV19 and TRBJ2-3 gives the whole variable domain DGGITQSPKYLFRKEGQNVTLSCEQNLNHDAMYWYRQDPGQGLRLIYYSQIVNDFQKGDIAEGYSVSREKKESFPLTVTSAQKNPTAFYLCASSVDPQDTQYFGPGTRLTVL.

The CDR3 sequence: CASTPGQGFSDTQYF. The CDR3 DNA reads TGTGCCAGCACCCCGGGACAGGGGTTTTCAGATACGCAGTATTTT. The V call is TRBV6-1, the J call TRBJ2-3; 10 bases are a match to TRBD1. Unmatched junction bases numbered 8, after V lost 7 bases and J lost 4 bases. Germline-derived CDR1 and CDR2 are MNHNS and SASEGT. The CDR3 is 15 amino acids.

J is TRBJ1-2 and V is TRBV2; 8 nucleotides line up with TRBD1. The CDR3 has 14 residues. Germline V gene lookup returns CDR1 SNHLY and CDR2 FYNNEI. The V and J ends lost 5 bases and 4 bases, in that order; junction bases with no gene match: 6. The CDR3 DNA reads TGTGCCAGCAGTTTGACAGGGGCGGTCTATGGCTACACCTTC. This translates into CASSLTGAVYGYTF.

The J gene is TRBJ2-3, the V gene TRBV10-3, with D possibly matching TRBD2 (6 bases). Germline CDR1 reads ENHRY; CDR2 reads SYGVKD. V lost 4 bases to trimming and J lost 6 bases, with 14 bases between them. This CDR3 spans 14 amino acids. The chain's CDR3 is CAISAREVSDTQYF. CDR3 coding DNA: TGTGCCATCAGTGCCAGGGAGGTTTCCGATACGCAGTATTTT.

This clone was picked up a small number of times. The chain has TRBV27 and TRBJ1-2; D remains unclear. The CDR3 covers 9 residues. Looked up from germline, CDR1 is MNHEY and CDR2 is SMNVEV (reference sequence). The V end lost 6 bases, the J end lost 8 bases, and 4 bases lay between the germline ends. In DNA form, the CDR3 reads TGTGCCAGCAGCGTGGGCTACACCTTC. Amino acids: CASSVGYTF.

This chain links TRBV5-4 with TRBJ2-5; 8 bases align to TRBD2. This CDR3 contains 17 residues. Germline CDR1 and CDR2: SGHNT and YYREEE (reference sequence). V shed 2 bases and J 5 bases; nucleotides not matched to a gene: 14. DNA for the CDR3: TGTGCCAGCAGCTTTGCTGGACAGCCCGGGAGGGGTGAGACCCAGTACTTC. Translation: CASSFAGQPGRGETQYF.